The 5 T cell receptor beta chains below were found in one sample sequenced in a study of T cells in localized non-small cell lung cancer (dated by TCRdb to the early 2020s). Library method: the immunoSEQ multiplex PCR assay. As stored in TCRdb, this immuneACCESS dataset retains in-frame rearrangements with V and J assigned. A fraction of the clones does not appear; measured against another copy, unresolved V genes explain less than half of the discrepancy, and the remainder lacks a known reason. This sample comprises over 25,000 clones, about 90% of them detected only once. In total, the top ten clones hold approximately 5.4% of the sample. Specimen: PBMCs, collected before any cancer treatment. All receptors derive from a man aged 40-75 years with stage II lung adenocarcinoma.

The V gene is TRBV28, the J gene TRBJ2-7; 10 bases line up with TRBD1. V was clipped by 8 bases and J by 2 bases; unmatched bases: 12. Germline values: CDR1 MDHEN, CDR2 SYDVKM. The CDR3 consists of 16 residues. CDR3 nucleotides: TGTGCCAGCCATCGCGGGCGGGACAGGGGAACCTACGAGCAGTACTTC. Its translation is CASHRGRDRGTYEQYF.

The chain recombines TRBV28 with TRBJ2-1, with D hard to call. The CDR3 covers 10 residues. Looked up from germline, CDR1 is MDHEN and CDR2 is SYDVKM. Trimming removed 6 bases at V and 5 bases at J, with 2 bases between. CDR3 bases: TGTGCCAGCAGCGACAATGAGCAGTTCTTC. This gives the protein CASSDNEQFF.

The J gene is TRBJ1-4, the V gene TRBV27, with D unresolved. Germline V CDR1 and CDR2: MNHEY, SMNVEV (reference sequence). The CDR3 loop spans 13 amino acids. The V end lost 3 bases, the J end lost 5 bases, and 7 bases lay between the germline ends. The CDR3 region has the DNA TGTGCCAGCAGTTTTGACGGGAATGAAAAACTGTTTTTT. It codes for CASSFDGNEKLFF.

The chain couples TRBV18 to TRBJ2-2; 8 bases align to TRBD1. The V segment lost 1 base and the J segment 5 bases; nucleotides outside the gene matches: 6. This CDR3 comprises 16 residues. CDR1 and CDR2 from the germline V gene are KGHSH and LQKENI. The CDR3 DNA follows: TGTGCCAGCTCACCACTTATCCAGGGGGCGACCGGGGAGCTGTTTTTT. Encoded protein: CASSPLIQGATGELFF.

The chain combines TRBV29-1 with TRBJ2-7; no firm D call. Germline V CDR1 and CDR2: SQVTM, ANQGSEA. Trimming cost V 5 bases and J 2 bases, with 13 bases left between them. The CDR3 is made up of 13 amino acids. The CDR3 bases are TGCAGCGTTATTGCCAGGACCGCCTACGAGCAGTACTTC. Protein product: CSVIARTAYEQYF.